This T cell receptor beta chain was sequenced for a study of blood T cell repertoires in COVID-19. As for the study in general: Samples taken during acute and convalescent COVID-19 were collected in the United States, Italy and Spain.

Under the authors' procedure: Amplification from reference gene primers served as the basis for estimated nucleated cell counts. Assay: immunoSEQ multiplex PCR; the TCRdb copy retains only in-frame clones and omits some. Clone size and the V and J calls come from that table; the DNA yielded D and trimming. This sample has about 210,000 clones, with 84% found just once. Sample: peripheral blood. This sequence was found in a woman aged 50 to 60 with active or convalescent COVID-19.

CDR3 sequence reads: CASSLEASGGTDTQYF. In nucleotides, the CDR3 is TGTGCCAGCAGCTTAGAGGCTAGCGGGGGGACAGATACGCAGTATTTT. This chain links TRBV12-1 with TRBJ2-3; the DNA was not compared with TRBD2, the D call given in the table. TRBV12-1 counts as a pseudogene. This CDR3 is 16 amino acids long.